Sequencing of this T cell receptor beta chain was carried out in a study of T cell repertoires in cytomegalovirus infection. The table lists this clonotype with many counts. TCRdb re-derived calls from the reads in MiXCR, one entry per CDR3 protein. The table lists around 210,000 distinct CDR3 sequences, under 8.5% of them singletons. V lost 0 bases and J lost 0; bases outside the gene matches: 6. Germline V gene sequence: CDR1 SGHNT, CDR2 YYREEE (reference sequence). This CDR3 is built from 17 residues. This receptor was obtained from a human donor in good health (CMV status not recorded). Some clones in this sample may be carry-over from other donors' samples. Material for sequencing was PBMCs. The genes are TRBV5-4 and TRBJ2-5; TRBD2 aligns across 9 bases. The CDR3 region is CASSLGIAGAHQETQYF. CDR3 DNA sequence: TGTGCCAGCAGCTTGGGGATAGCGGGGGCCCACCAAGAGACCCAGTACTTC.